These 7 T cell receptor beta chains were all obtained from the same sample, sequenced in a study of blood T cell repertoires in COVID-19. The repertoire was sequenced with immunoSEQ multiplex PCR; TCRdb's copy has only in-frame clones and lacks some. This sample yields hundreds of thousands of clones, of which approximately 88% are seen a single time; 1.2% belongs to the top ten. The source material was PBMCs or T cells enriched from blood (not recorded which). Receptor source: a woman in her thirties or forties with acute COVID-19.

The chain joins TRBV28 to TRBJ2-2; D ambiguous. Germline V gene lookup returns CDR1 MDHEN and CDR2 SYDVKM. V shed 9 bases and J shed 5 bases, with 16 bases lying between them. This CDR3 spans 14 amino acids. This CDR3 is CASLISGATGELFF. CDR3 DNA: TGTGCCAGTTTAATCAGTGGAGCGACCGGGGAGCTGTTTTTT.

The chain uses TRBV19 and TRBJ1-2, with 10 nucleotides matching TRBD1. This CDR3 contains 17 residues. Losses at the gene ends were 3 bases for V and 3 bases for J; bases not matched to a gene: 10. Germline V gene data show CDR1 as LNHDA and CDR2 as SQIVND (reference sequence). CDR3 bases: TGTGCCAGTAGTATGTTTGGGACAGGGGCATATGACTATGGCTACACCTTC. Residues: CASSMFGTGAYDYGYTF.

The chain carries TRBV28 and TRBJ2-7; 11 bases fit TRBD2. The CDR3 contains 16 residues. The V gene's germline CDR1 is MDHEN and CDR2 SYDVKM. V lost 3 bases to trimming and J lost 1 base; unmatched junction nucleotides: 5. CDR3 sequence: CASSFYGTSGSYEQYF. CDR3 sequence (DNA): TGTGCCAGCAGTTTTTACGGGACTAGCGGATCCTACGAGCAGTACTTC.

V and J are TRBV18 and TRBJ1-2, with a weak D call TRBD1 (5 bases). Germline lookup yields CDR1 KGHSH and CDR2 LQKENI. The ends were cut back, 3 bases at V and 0 bases at J, with 8 bases in the middle. CDR3 length: 14 amino acids. CDR3: CASSPQDTNYGYTF. In DNA, the CDR3 is TGTGCCAGCTCACCCCAGGACACTAACTATGGCTACACCTTC. Together with reference TRBV18 and TRBJ1-2, the CDR3 gives the full variable domain: NAGVMQNPRHLVRRRGQEARLRCSPMKGHSHVYWYRQLPEEGLKFMVYLQKENIIDESGMPKERFSAEFPKEGPSILRIQQVVRGDSAAYFCASSPQDTNYGYTFGSGTRLTVV.

The chain is built from TRBV30 and TRBJ1-5; 10 nucleotides agree with TRBD1. With 5 bases clipped from V and 0 bases from J, the junction kept 7 bases outside the gene matches. Per the germline V gene, CDR1 is GTSNPN and CDR2 is SVGIG (reference sequence). This CDR3 is 16 amino acids long. CDR3 sequence: CAWGTGDSYSNQPQHF. Here the CDR3 DNA reads TGTGCCTGGGGGACAGGGGATTCGTATAGCAATCAGCCCCAGCATTTT.

The chain combines TRBV5-1 with TRBJ2-7; D is unclear. This CDR3 has 12 amino acids. Trimming shortened V by 0 bases and J by 6 bases, and 7 bases separated the two germline ends. The germline V gene encodes CDR1 SGHRS and CDR2 YFSETQ. The CDR3 is CASSLVGAEQYF. The DNA of the CDR3 is TGCGCCAGCAGCTTGGTGGGCGCCGAGCAGTACTTC.

This chain joins TRBV15 and TRBJ2-1, with a tentative D call TRBD1 (5 bases). Germline CDR1 is LNHNV and CDR2 is YYDKDF (reference sequence). The V end lost 6 bases, the J end lost 10 bases, and 13 bases lay between the germline ends. This CDR3 has 12 residues. This CDR3 is CATRQGSREQFF. CDR3 in DNA: TGTGCCACCAGGCAGGGCAGCAGGGAGCAGTTCTTC.